This passage covers 19 T cell receptor beta chains from one sample sequenced in a study of cytomegalovirus exposure and HLA in healthy donors. A multiplex PCR was run with 60 Vbeta primers and 13 Jbeta primers. Assay used: immunoSEQ multiplex PCR; TCRdb lists only in-frame clones, some missing. Of approximately 270,000 clones listed, over 70% were seen once; the top ten hold less than 0.4%. Input material: PBMCs. All receptors come from a girl aged 2-10 years in good health and CMV-seronegative.

V is TRBV7-9 and J is TRBJ2-3, with a weak D call TRBD2 (5 bases). Germline CDR1 and CDR2: SEHNR and FQNEAQ (reference sequence). Trimming cost V 3 bases and J 2 bases, with 12 bases left between them. This CDR3 has 15 residues. CDR3 bases: TGTGCCAGCAGCTTTGGTAGCGAATTCACAGATACGCAGTATTTT. The encoded protein is CASSFGSEFTDTQYF.

J is TRBJ2-1 and V is TRBV6-1; no reliable D call. V lost 1 base to trimming and J lost 12 bases, with 16 bases between them. The CDR3 has 14 residues. Germline V gene lookup returns CDR1 MNHNS and CDR2 SASEGT. CDR3 amino acids: CASSEVVEPRRQFF. The CDR3, as DNA: TGTGCCAGCAGTGAAGTGGTGGAGCCCCGGAGGCAGTTCTTC.

V is TRBV7-8 and J is TRBJ2-1, with D maybe TRBD2 (5 bases). The CDR3 runs 16 residues. Germline V gene data show CDR1 as SGHVS and CDR2 as FQNEAQ. Trimming removed 3 bases from V and 2 bases from J, with 14 bases in between. CDR3 amino acids: CASSLERSLTYNEQFF. The DNA of the CDR3 is TGTGCCAGCAGCTTGGAGCGGAGCCTGACCTACAATGAGCAGTTCTTC.

The chain combines TRBV30 with TRBJ1-1, with TRBD1 as a possible D gene (5 bases). The CDR3 length is 15 residues. In germline, CDR1 is GTSNPN, CDR2 SVGIG (reference sequence). V gave up 2 bases and J gave up 2 bases, with 15 bases separating them. The CDR3 spells CAWSFLRGPNTEAFF. Here the CDR3 DNA reads TGTGCCTGGAGTTTTTTGCGGGGCCCAAACACTGAAGCTTTCTTT.

For the CDR3, the DNA is TGCGCCAGCAGCTTGGAGTGGGGGACAGGGCACGAGCAGTACTTC. Translating gives CASSLEWGTGHEQYF. The chain uses TRBV5-1 and TRBJ2-7; 9 nucleotides match TRBD1. Trimming cost V 0 bases and J 5 bases; bases outside gene matches: 6. Germline V gives CDR1 SGHRS, CDR2 YFSETQ. This CDR3 is 15 amino acids long.

The chain employs TRBV7-8 and TRBJ1-1; maybe TRBD1 (6 bases). The CDR3 consists of 16 residues. Germline V gene sequence: CDR1 SGHVS, CDR2 FQNEAQ. With 2 bases removed from V and 1 base from J, the gap between germline ends came to 14 bases. In DNA form, the CDR3 reads TGTGCCAGCAGCTTACCACAGGGACATGAGAACACTGAAGCTTTCTTT. Translating gives CASSLPQGHENTEAFF.

This clone was observed a single time. The CDR3 DNA sequence: TGTGCCAGCTCACCACCCACAGGCACAGATACGCAGTATTTT. Translated, it gives CASSPPTGTDTQYF. The gene calls are TRBV18 and TRBJ2-3; D ambiguous. From germline, CDR1 is KGHSH and CDR2 LQKENI. This CDR3 comprises 14 residues. The ends were cut back, 0 bases at V and 1 base at J, with 5 bases in the middle.

This chain connects TRBV6-5 to TRBJ1-4; 8 bases agree with TRBD1. The CDR3 runs to 14 residues. Looked up from germline, CDR1 is MNHEY and CDR2 is SVGAGI. V shed 8 bases, J shed 5 bases, and the junction held 7 bases outside the gene matches. The CDR3: CASWVRTGNEKLFF. CDR3 sequence (DNA): TGTGCCAGCTGGGTGAGGACAGGGAATGAAAAACTGTTTTTT.

The chain couples TRBV7-6 to TRBJ2-6, with D unclear. V dropped 1 base and J dropped 0 bases, with 16 bases sitting between them. This CDR3 region has 19 residues. Per the germline V gene, CDR1 is SGHVS and CDR2 is FNYEAQ. Here the CDR3 DNA reads TGTGCCAGCAGCTTAGATCTGGCGGCAGCTTCCTCTGGGGCCAACGTCCTGACTTTC. This encodes CASSLDLAAASSGANVLTF.

The chain carries TRBV7-9 and TRBJ1-2, with no clear D. V was trimmed by 2 bases and J by 0 bases, leaving 4 bases between them. The length of the CDR3 is 13 residues. Per germline, CDR1 SEHNR and CDR2 FQNEAQ (reference sequence). The CDR3 is CASSLLSNYGYTF. The DNA of the CDR3 is TGTGCCAGCAGCTTACTTTCTAACTATGGCTACACCTTC.

DNA for the CDR3: TGTGCCAGCAGGATAACAGGGACTAATGAAAAACTGTTTTTT. Translated, it gives CASRITGTNEKLFF. The chain links TRBV6-5 to TRBJ1-4, with D maybe TRBD1 (6 bases). V lost 6 bases and J 2 bases, leaving 10 bases between the germline ends. CDR1 and CDR2 (germline): MNHEY, SVGAGI. The CDR3 spans 14 residues.

The chain couples TRBV2 to TRBJ2-5, with D perhaps TRBD2 (5 bases). V lost 6 bases, J lost 5 bases, and 16 bases lay in between. CDR1 and CDR2 (germline): SNHLY, FYNNEI. The CDR3 is 14 residues long. The chain's CDR3 is CASSAVLVRETQYF. Written as DNA, the CDR3 is TGTGCCAGCAGCGCAGTACTAGTTCGGGAGACCCAGTACTTC.

The chain carries TRBV27 and TRBJ1-1; D perhaps matches TRBD1 (5 bases). With 6 bases removed from V and 7 bases from J, the gap between germline ends came to 12 bases. The CDR3 contains 12 residues. Germline V gene data show CDR1 as MNHEY and CDR2 as SMNVEV (reference sequence). CDR3 protein: CASSLQTGEAFF. In nucleotides, the CDR3 is TGTGCCAGCAGCCTACAAACAGGTGAAGCTTTCTTT.

This clone was detected once. This chain uses TRBV27 with TRBJ1-4; 8 bases fit TRBD1. Trimming at V came to 4 bases and at J to 6 bases, leaving 1 base not matched to a gene. From germline, CDR1 is MNHEY and CDR2 SMNVEV (reference sequence). The length of the CDR3 is 13 residues. CDR3 coding DNA: TGTGCCAGCAGTTGGACAGGGTATGAAAAACTGTTTTTT. It is translated as CASSWTGYEKLFF.

This rearrangement joins TRBV7-9 to TRBJ2-2, with D unclear. This CDR3 comprises 12 residues. V lost 3 bases, J lost 7 bases, and 6 bases lay in between. Germline CDR1 reads SEHNR; CDR2 reads FQNEAQ (reference sequence). The CDR3 is CASSLADGELFF. The CDR3, as DNA: TGTGCCAGCAGCTTGGCAGACGGGGAGCTGTTTTTT. The full variable domain, with the rest looked up from reference TRBV7-9 and TRBJ2-2, is DTGVSQNPRHKITKRGQNVTFRCDPISEHNRLYWYRQTLGQGPEFLTYFQNEAQLEKSRLLSDRFSAERPKGSFSTLEIQRTEQGDSAMYLCASSLADGELFFGEGSRLTVL.

The chain is built from TRBV7-3 and TRBJ2-7; TRBD2 is a possible D gene (5 bases). Between the trimmed V and J ends, which lost 2 bases and 0 bases, there was a span of 14 bases. The CDR3 is 16 amino acids. CDR1 is SGHTA, CDR2 FQGTGA, per germline. DNA of the CDR3: TGTGCCAGCAGCTTAGTGCCGACTGGGAGCTCCTACGAGCAGTACTTC. The encoded protein is CASSLVPTGSSYEQYF.

This rearrangement joins TRBV5-1 to TRBJ2-1; 9 positions match TRBD2. From germline, CDR1 is SGHRS and CDR2 YFSETQ. This CDR3 comprises 17 residues. V shed 4 bases and J 7 bases; nucleotides not matched to a gene: 15. In DNA, the CDR3 is TGCGCCAGCAGCCCGGTCGGAAGCGGGAGGTCCCGGAATGAGCAGTTCTTC. Protein: CASSPVGSGRSRNEQFF.

The V call is TRBV7-2, the J call TRBJ1-6; D call uncertain. CDR1 and CDR2 (germline): SGHTA, FQGNSA. The CDR3 is 15 residues long. Trimming removed 2 bases from V and 6 bases from J, with 11 bases in between. The CDR3 DNA reads as TGTGCCAGCAGCTTATGGGCGTCCGGTAATTCACCCCTCCACTTT. It specifies CASSLWASGNSPLHF.

The chain carries TRBV19 and TRBJ2-7, with TRBD1 identical over 8 bases. V trimming: 0 bases; J trimming: 2 bases; junction bases outside the gene matches: 6. This CDR3 is 16 amino acids long. Looked up from germline, CDR1 is LNHDA and CDR2 is SQIVND (reference sequence). CDR3 amino acids: CASSIDHETGAYEQYF. CDR3 DNA: TGTGCCAGTAGTATAGATCATGAGACAGGGGCCTACGAGCAGTACTTC.